A single sample gave rise to the 14 T cell receptor beta chains below, sequenced in a study of T-cell memory formation after mild COVID-19 (dated by TCRdb to 2020 to 2023). Library construction relied on 5' RACE. Sequencing used an Illumina NovaSeq 6000. TCRdb reanalyzed the raw reads on its own, using fastp at Q25 for trimming and MiXCR for clone calling, and kept in-frame beta chains. Rows with a matching CDR3 protein are joined into one entry that keeps the most common DNA and genes. In this sample the table shows hundreds of thousands of distinct CDR3 sequences, 15% to 20% of which occur a single time. Approximately 20% of the sample lies in the top ten. Sequencing was performed on PBMCs or a T cell subset sorted from them (not recorded which). Every receptor here comes from a man between 18 and 29 years old who had mild COVID-19 (a few samples of this study predate the infection). The sample titles of this study are shuffled in the database, so cell type and time point are left out; the donor was told from shared clones.

This clonotype appeared a few times. J is TRBJ1-4 and V is TRBV7-9; no reliable D call. Between the trimmed V and J ends, which lost 1 base and 7 bases, there was a span of 10 bases. The CDR3 extends over 14 amino acids. Germline CDR1 is SEHNR and CDR2 is FQNEAQ (reference sequence). The CDR3 bases are TGTGCCAGCAGCTTAGAAGGCGGAATTGAAAAACTGTTTTTT. It is translated as CASSLEGGIEKLFF.

The table lists this clonotype with a few counts. The chain combines TRBV28 with TRBJ1-2, with 10 positions matching TRBD1. V dropped 3 bases and J dropped 11; count of bases not matched to a gene: 9. The CDR3 length is 14 residues. Germline CDR1 and CDR2: MDHEN and SYDVKM. CDR3 DNA: TGTGCCAGCAGTTTTCCCGGGACAGGGGAATTTTACACCTTC. It translates to CASSFPGTGEFYTF.

This chain joins TRBV3-2 and TRBJ1-1; TRBD1, the table's D call, was not compared with the DNA. TRBV3-2 constitutes a pseudogene. This CDR3 is 15 amino acids long. The CDR3 region is CASSPSGTPNTEAFF. The CDR3 coding sequence is TGTGCCAGCAGCCCCTCCGGGACACCGAACACTGAAGCTTTCTTT.

Here the CDR3 reads CASFTIRGAKNIQYF. In DNA form, the CDR3 reads TGTGCCAGCTTTACGATTCGGGGAGCCAAAAACATTCAGTACTTC. The chain couples TRBV6-2 or TRBV6-3 to TRBJ2-4; D is possibly TRBD2 (5 bases). This CDR3 contains 15 residues. V dropped 8 bases and J dropped 0 bases, with 14 bases sitting between them. The germline V gene has CDR1 MNHEY and CDR2 SVGEGT.

This chain links TRBV6-2 or TRBV6-3 with TRBJ2-7; 12 bases map to TRBD1. The CDR3 totals 15 residues. V lost 6 bases and J lost 3; bases outside the gene matches: 6. Germline V gene data show CDR1 as MNHEY and CDR2 as SVGEGT. CDR3 sequence (DNA): TGTGCCAGCAGGACCGGGACAGGGGGCTTCTACGAGCAGTACTTC. As protein: CASRTGTGGFYEQYF.

The chain combines TRBV7-2 with TRBJ2-7; weak D call: TRBD2 (5 bases). V was clipped by 3 bases and J by 7 bases, with 10 bases between them. The CDR3 runs 12 residues. Germline CDR1 SGHTA, CDR2 FQGNSA. CDR3 sequence: CASSLTLAEQYF. For the CDR3, the DNA is TGTGCCAGCAGCTTGACCTTAGCGGAGCAGTACTTC.

This clonotype appeared a few times. The CDR3 protein is CASSETGNSNQPQHF. CDR3 nucleotide sequence: TGTGCCAGCAGCGAGACAGGGAACAGCAATCAGCCCCAGCATTTT. The chain uses TRBV9 and TRBJ1-5; 7 bases are a match to TRBD1. CDR1 and CDR2 (germline): SGDLS, YYNGEE. The J segment lost 1 base and the V segment lost 3 bases, leaving 4 bases of the junction unmatched. CDR3 length: 15 amino acids. Full variable domain (remainder filled in from reference TRBV9 and TRBJ1-5): DSGVTQTPKHLITATGQRVTLRCSPRSGDLSVYWYQQSLDQGLQFLIQYYNGEERAKGNILERFSAQQFPDLHSELNLSSLELGDSALYFCASSETGNSNQPQHFGDGTRLSIL.

This clonotype was seen only a few times. The CDR3 DNA follows: TGTGCCAGCAGCTTAGGGGGAACGAATCTCCACGAGCAGTACTTC. Protein product: CASSLGGTNLHEQYF. V usage is TRBV7-2 and J usage is TRBJ2-7; D unresolved. This CDR3 has 15 amino acids. The germline V gene encodes CDR1 SGHTA and CDR2 FQGNSA. Trimming cost V 1 base and J 5 bases, with 15 bases left between them. Complete variable domain (other parts from reference TRBV7-2 and TRBJ2-7): GAGVSQSPSNKVTEKGKDVELRCDPISGHTALYWYRQSLGQGLEFLIYFQGNSAPDKSGLPSDRFSAERTGGSVSTLTIQRTQQEDSAVYLCASSLGGTNLHEQYFGPGTRLTVT.

This clonotype was observed a handful of times. The V and J genes are TRBV15 and TRBJ1-2; D unresolved. The V and J ends lost 0 bases and 8 bases respectively, with 13 bases between them. The germline CDR1 and CDR2 sequences are LNHNV and YYDKDF (reference sequence). This CDR3 is built from 14 residues. In DNA form, the CDR3 reads TGTGCCACCAGCAGAGACAGGCAAGGCTACGGCTACACCTTC. Its protein is CATSRDRQGYGYTF.

This clonotype was detected only a few times. V is TRBV5-1 and J is TRBJ1-1; TRBD1 matches at 7 bases. The ends lost 6 bases at V and 0 bases at J; junction bases unmatched: 5. This CDR3 is 14 amino acids long. CDR1 is SGHRS and CDR2 is YFSETQ in the germline V gene. The chain's CDR3 is CASNLGTVNTEAFF. The CDR3 bases are TGCGCCAGCAACCTAGGGACAGTGAACACTGAAGCTTTCTTT.

This clonotype showed up many times. V usage is TRBV28 and J usage is TRBJ1-2; 10 bases are a match to TRBD1. Germline CDR1 reads MDHEN; CDR2 reads SYDVKM. This CDR3 is 16 amino acids long. V shed 7 bases, J shed 3 bases, and the junction held 11 bases outside the gene matches. CDR3 sequence: CASIPGQGILYYGYTF. The CDR3 DNA is TGTGCCAGCATTCCGGGACAGGGGATCCTCTACTATGGCTACACCTTC.

This clonotype was counted between two and nine times. The chain recombines TRBV20-1 with TRBJ2-6, with D maybe TRBD2 (6 bases). CDR3 length equals 14 residues. Trimming pared 1 base from V and 2 bases from J, leaving 6 bases between. CDR1 and CDR2 (germline): DFQATT, SNEGSKA (reference sequence). This CDR3 is CSARGGAGANVLTF. The CDR3 nucleotides read TGCAGTGCTAGAGGGGGGGCTGGGGCCAACGTCCTGACTTTC.

This clonotype was detected ten times or more. The V gene is TRBV7-9, the J gene TRBJ2-1, with D unresolved. The CDR3 extends over 13 amino acids. Deletions cut 3 bases from V and 6 bases from J, with 9 bases between. Germline loops: CDR1 SEHNR, CDR2 FQNEAQ (reference sequence). The CDR3: CASSFGGFNEQFF. The CDR3 DNA is TGTGCCAGCAGCTTCGGCGGCTTCAATGAGCAGTTCTTC.

The chain recombines TRBV7-2 with TRBJ2-5; D is unresolved. The V gene's germline CDR1 is SGHTA and CDR2 FQGNSA. The CDR3 is made up of 13 amino acids. V was clipped by 5 bases and J by 2 bases, with 9 bases between them. The CDR3 DNA reads TGTGCCAGCAGCCGGAACCGTCAAGAGACCCAGTACTTC. Translating it yields CASSRNRQETQYF. Full variable domain (remainder filled in from reference TRBV7-2 and TRBJ2-5): GAGVSQSPSNKVTEKGKDVELRCDPISGHTALYWYRQSLGQGLEFLIYFQGNSAPDKSGLPSDRFSAERTGGSVSTLTIQRTQQEDSAVYLCASSRNRQETQYFGPGTRLLVL.